This T cell receptor (beta chain) comes out of a study of cytomegalovirus exposure and HLA in healthy donors. Many counts were recorded for this clone. The antigen is unknown. Sequencing was performed with immunoSEQ multiplex PCR; in TCRdb, only in-frame clones are kept and a portion is missing. The repertoire holds 140,000 to 150,000 clones, with approximately 89% as singletons. Study outcomes and limitations: Some TCR beta chains (approximately 180 of them) were listed as cytomegalovirus-associated.

CDR3 length equals 16 residues. Germline lookup yields CDR1 SGHKS and CDR2 YYEKEE (reference sequence). V was pared by 3 bases and J by 7 bases, with 8 bases of the junction left unmatched. The rearrangement links TRBV5-5 to TRBJ1-4; TRBD1 matches at 11 bases. The origin of this receptor is a man aged 18 to 30 in good health and CMV-seronegative. Material for sequencing was PBMCs. The CDR3 loop reads CASSSPDRGRGEKLFF. Here the CDR3 DNA reads TGTGCCAGCAGCTCCCCGGACAGGGGGCGCGGTGAAAAACTGTTTTTT.